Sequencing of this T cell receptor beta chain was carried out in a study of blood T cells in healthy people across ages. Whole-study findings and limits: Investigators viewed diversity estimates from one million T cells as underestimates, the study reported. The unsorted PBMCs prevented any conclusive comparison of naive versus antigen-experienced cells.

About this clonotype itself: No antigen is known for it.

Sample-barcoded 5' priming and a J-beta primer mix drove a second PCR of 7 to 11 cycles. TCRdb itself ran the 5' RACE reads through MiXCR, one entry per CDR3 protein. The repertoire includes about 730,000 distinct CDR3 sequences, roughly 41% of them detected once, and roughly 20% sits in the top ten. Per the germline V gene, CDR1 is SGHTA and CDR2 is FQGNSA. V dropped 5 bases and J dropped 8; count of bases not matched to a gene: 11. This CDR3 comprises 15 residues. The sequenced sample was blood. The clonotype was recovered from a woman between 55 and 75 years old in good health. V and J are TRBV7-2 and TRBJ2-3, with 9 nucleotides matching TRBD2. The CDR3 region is CASSPLREGRGTQYF. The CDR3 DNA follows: TGTGCCAGCAGCCCCCTGCGGGAGGGCCGAGGTACGCAGTATTTT.